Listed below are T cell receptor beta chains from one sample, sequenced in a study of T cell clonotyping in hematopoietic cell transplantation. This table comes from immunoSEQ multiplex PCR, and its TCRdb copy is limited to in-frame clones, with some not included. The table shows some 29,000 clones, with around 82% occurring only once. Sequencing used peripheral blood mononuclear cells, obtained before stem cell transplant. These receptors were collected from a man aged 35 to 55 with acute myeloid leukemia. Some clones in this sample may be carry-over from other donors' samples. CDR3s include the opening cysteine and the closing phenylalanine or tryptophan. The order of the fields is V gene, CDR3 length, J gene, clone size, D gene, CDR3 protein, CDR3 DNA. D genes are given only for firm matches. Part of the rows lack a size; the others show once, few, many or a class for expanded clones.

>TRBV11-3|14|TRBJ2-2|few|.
CASSLFGDTGELFF
TGTGCCAGCAGCTTATTTGGGGACACCGGGGAGCTGTTTTTT
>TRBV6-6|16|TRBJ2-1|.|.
CASSPTGTYSSNEQFF
TGTGCCAGCAGCCCGACCGGGACATACTCGTCCAATGAGCAGTTCTTC
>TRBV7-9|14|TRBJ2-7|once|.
CASSLGGGPEEQYF
TGTGCCAGCAGCTTGGGGGGGGGCCCCGAGGAGCAGTACTTC
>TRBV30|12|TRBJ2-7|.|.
CAWSEAGYEQYF
TGTGCCTGGAGTGAGGCAGGCTACGAGCAGTACTTC
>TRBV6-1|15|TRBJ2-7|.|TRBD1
CASSEGTGPRYEQYF
TGTGCCAGCAGTGAGGGGACAGGCCCCCGGTACGAGCAGTACTTC
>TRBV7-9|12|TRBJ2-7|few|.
CASSPSSYEQYF
TGTGCCAGCAGCCCCAGCTCCTACGAGCAGTACTTC
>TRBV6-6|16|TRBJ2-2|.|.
CASSYMVGIATGELFF
TGTGCCAGCAGTTACATGGTGGGCATTGCCACCGGGGAGCTGTTTTTT
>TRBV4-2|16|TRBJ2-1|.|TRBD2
CASSQASGRAYNEQFF
TGTGCCAGCAGCCAAGCTAGCGGGAGAGCCTACAATGAGCAGTTCTTC
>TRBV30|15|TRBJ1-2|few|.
CAWRLVGRSNYGYTF
TGTGCCTGGAGGCTCGTCGGACGATCTAACTATGGCTACACCTTC
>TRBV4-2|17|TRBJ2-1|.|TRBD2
CASSQKETSGPAHEQFF
TGTGCCAGCAGCCAAAAGGAGACTAGCGGGCCAGCGCATGAGCAGTTCTTC
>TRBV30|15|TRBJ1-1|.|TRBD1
CAWSRRTGPGTEAFF
TGTGCCTGGAGTCGCCGGACAGGGCCGGGCACTGAAGCTTTCTTT
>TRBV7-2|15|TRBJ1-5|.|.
CASSLGGARNQPQHF
TGTGCCAGCAGCTTAGGAGGGGCCAGAAATCAGCCCCAGCATTTT
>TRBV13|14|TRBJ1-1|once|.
CASSPDVGNTEAFF
TGTGCCAGCAGCCCTGACGTAGGGAACACTGAAGCTTTCTTT
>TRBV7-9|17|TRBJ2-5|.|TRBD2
CASSSTLAGDLPGTQYF
TGTGCCAGCAGCTCCACGCTAGCGGGAGACCTCCCGGGGACCCAGTACTTC
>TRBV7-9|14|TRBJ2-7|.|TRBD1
CASSTGTGSYEQYF
TGTGCCAGCAGCACCGGGACAGGGAGTTACGAGCAGTACTTC
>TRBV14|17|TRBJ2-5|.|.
CASSQDFGARVQETQYF
TGTGCCAGCAGCCAAGATTTTGGGGCCAGGGTACAAGAGACCCAGTACTTC
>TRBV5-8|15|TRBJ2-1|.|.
CASSNRARSYNEQFF
TGTGCCAGCAGCAACAGGGCGAGATCCTACAATGAGCAGTTCTTC
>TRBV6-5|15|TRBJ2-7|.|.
CASSYRVTGTREQYF
TGTGCCAGCAGTTACCGGGTAACAGGGACGAGGGAGCAGTACTTC
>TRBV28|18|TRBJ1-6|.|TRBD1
CASSSRPWGQTYNSPLHF
TGTGCCAGCAGTTCCCGTCCGTGGGGACAGACCTATAATTCACCCCTCCACTTT
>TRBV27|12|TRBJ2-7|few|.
CASSFQGGEQYF
TGTGCCAGCAGTTTTCAGGGCGGGGAGCAGTACTTC
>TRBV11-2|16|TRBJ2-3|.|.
CASSLETSTSTDTQYF
TGTGCCAGCAGCTTGGAGACATCTACTAGCACAGATACGCAGTATTTT
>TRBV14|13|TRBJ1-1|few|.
CASSQNGNTEAFF
TGTGCCAGCAGCCAGAACGGGAACACTGAAGCTTTCTTT
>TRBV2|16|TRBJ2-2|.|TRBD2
CASMTRLAGNTGELFF
TGTGCCAGCATGACTAGGCTAGCGGGGAACACCGGGGAGCTGTTTTTT
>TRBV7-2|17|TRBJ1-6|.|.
CASSPGRRSSYNSPLHF
TGTGCCAGCAGTCCCGGACGGCGAAGCTCCTATAATTCACCCCTCCACTTT
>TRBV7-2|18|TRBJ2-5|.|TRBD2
CASSLALRLAGGHETQYF
TGTGCCAGCAGCTTAGCCCTTCGACTAGCGGGGGGGCATGAGACCCAGTACTTC
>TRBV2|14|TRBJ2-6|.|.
CASSEPSGANVLTF
TGTGCCAGCAGTGAACCCTCTGGGGCCAACGTCCTGACTTTC
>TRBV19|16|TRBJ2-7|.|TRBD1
CASSTSGTGVSYEQYF
TGTGCCAGTAGTACTTCCGGGACAGGGGTTTCCTACGAGCAGTACTTC
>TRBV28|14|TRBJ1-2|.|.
CASSLPGTHYGYTF
TGTGCCAGCAGTTTACCCGGGACACACTATGGCTACACCTTC
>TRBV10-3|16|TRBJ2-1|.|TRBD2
CAISESGLAEGNEQFF
TGTGCCATCAGTGAGTCAGGACTAGCGGAGGGCAATGAGCAGTTCTTC
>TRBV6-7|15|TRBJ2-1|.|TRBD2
CASSRPTSGSNEQFF
TGTGCCAGCAGCCGACCGACTAGCGGTTCCAATGAGCAGTTCTTC
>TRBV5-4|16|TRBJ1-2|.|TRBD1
CASTFDRGGPNYGYTF
TGTGCCAGCACCTTCGACAGGGGGGGACCTAACTATGGCTACACCTTC
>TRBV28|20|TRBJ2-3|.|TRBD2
CASISPTSGGQSASTDTQYF
TGTGCCAGCATTTCTCCGACTAGCGGGGGGCAGAGTGCTAGCACAGATACGCAGTATTTT
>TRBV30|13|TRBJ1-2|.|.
CAWEGKVNYGYTF
TGTGCCTGGGAGGGCAAGGTTAACTATGGCTACACCTTC
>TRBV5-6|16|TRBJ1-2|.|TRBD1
CASSQTGTGGRYGYTF
TGTGCCAGCAGCCAAACGGGGACAGGGGGAAGATATGGCTACACCTTC
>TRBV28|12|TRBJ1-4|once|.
CASRRGNEKLFF
TGTGCCAGCAGGCGAGGGAATGAAAAACTGTTTTTT
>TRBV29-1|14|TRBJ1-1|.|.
CSARRGGRDTEAFF
TGCAGCGCCCGCCGGGGAGGGAGGGACACTGAAGCTTTCTTT
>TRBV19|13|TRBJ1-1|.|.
CASSVGRNTEAFF
TGTGCCAGTAGTGTAGGGAGGAACACTGAAGCTTTCTTT
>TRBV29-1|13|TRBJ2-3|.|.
CSVEDPTALTQYF
TGCAGCGTTGAGGATCCCACGGCCCTTACGCAGTATTTT
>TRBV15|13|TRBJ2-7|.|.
CATSRDQRYEQYF
TGTGCCACCAGCAGAGATCAGAGGTACGAGCAGTACTTC
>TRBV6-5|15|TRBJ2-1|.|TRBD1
CASSYSRDSHTEQFF
TGTGCCAGCAGTTACTCCCGGGACAGTCACACTGAGCAGTTCTTC
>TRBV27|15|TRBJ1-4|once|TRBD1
CASSLTGTGDEKLFF
TGTGCCAGCAGTCTAACCGGGACAGGGGACGAAAAACTGTTTTTT
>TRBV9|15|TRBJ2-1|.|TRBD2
CASSLRTSSYNEQFF
TGTGCCAGCAGCTTGAGGACTAGCTCCTACAATGAGCAGTTCTTC
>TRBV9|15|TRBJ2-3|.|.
CASSVGTGAADTQYF
TGTGCCAGCAGCGTAGGGACGGGAGCAGCAGATACGCAGTATTTT
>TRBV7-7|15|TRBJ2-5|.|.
CASSSGPYLEETQYF
TGTGCTAGCAGCTCGGGCCCCTACCTGGAGGAGACCCAGTACTTC
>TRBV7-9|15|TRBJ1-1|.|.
CASSLASNWNTEAFF
TGTGCCAGCAGCTTAGCGTCAAACTGGAACACTGAAGCTTTCTTT
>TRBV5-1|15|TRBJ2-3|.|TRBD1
CASSLDQQGTDTQYF
TGCGCCAGCAGCTTGGACCAACAGGGGACAGATACGCAGTATTTT
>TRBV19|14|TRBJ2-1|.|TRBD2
CASSIGLAVNEQFF
TGTGCCAGTAGTATCGGGCTAGCGGTTAATGAGCAGTTCTTC